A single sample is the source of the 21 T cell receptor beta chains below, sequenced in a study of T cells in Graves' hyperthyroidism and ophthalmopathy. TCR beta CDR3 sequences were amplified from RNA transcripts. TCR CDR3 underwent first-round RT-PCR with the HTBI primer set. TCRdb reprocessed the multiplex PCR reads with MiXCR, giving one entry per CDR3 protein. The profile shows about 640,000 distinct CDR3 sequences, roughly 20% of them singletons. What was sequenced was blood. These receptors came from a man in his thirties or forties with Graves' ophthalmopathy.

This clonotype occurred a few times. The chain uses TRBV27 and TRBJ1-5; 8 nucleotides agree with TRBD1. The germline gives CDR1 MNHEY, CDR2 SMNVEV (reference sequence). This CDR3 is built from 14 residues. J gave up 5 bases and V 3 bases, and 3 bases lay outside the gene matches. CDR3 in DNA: TGTGCCAGCAGTTTGACAGGGGTATATCAGCCCCAGCATTTT. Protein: CASSLTGVYQPQHF.

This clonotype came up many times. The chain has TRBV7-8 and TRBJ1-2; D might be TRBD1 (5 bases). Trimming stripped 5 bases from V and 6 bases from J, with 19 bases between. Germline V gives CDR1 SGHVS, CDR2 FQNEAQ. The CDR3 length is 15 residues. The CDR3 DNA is TGTGCCAGCAGCCTAGAACGGACGGGGGGTCATGGCTACACCTTC. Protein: CASSLERTGGHGYTF.

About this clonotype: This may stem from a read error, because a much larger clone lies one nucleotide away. The CDR3: CSAREDLSGTGNEKLFF. CDR3 DNA sequence: TGCAGTGCTAGAGAAGACCTCTCCGGGACAGGGAACGAAAAACTGTTTTTT. The V call is TRBV20-1, the J call TRBJ1-4; 9 bases are shared with TRBD1. CDR3 length: 17 residues. Trimming took 0 bases from V and 8 from J; bases not matched to a gene: 13. The germline gives CDR1 DFQATT, CDR2 SNEGSKA (reference sequence).

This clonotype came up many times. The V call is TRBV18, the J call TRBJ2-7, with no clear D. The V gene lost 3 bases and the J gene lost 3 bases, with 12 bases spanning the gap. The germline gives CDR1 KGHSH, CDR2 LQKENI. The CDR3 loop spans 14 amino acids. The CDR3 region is CASSPVAGSYEQYF. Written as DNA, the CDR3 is TGTGCCAGCTCACCGGTGGCAGGTAGCTACGAGCAGTACTTC. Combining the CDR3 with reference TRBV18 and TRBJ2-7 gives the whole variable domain NAGVMQNPRHLVRRRGQEARLRCSPMKGHSHVYWYRQLPEEGLKFMVYLQKENIIDESGMPKERFSAEFPKEGPSILRIQQVVRGDSAAYFCASSPVAGSYEQYFGPGTRLTVT.

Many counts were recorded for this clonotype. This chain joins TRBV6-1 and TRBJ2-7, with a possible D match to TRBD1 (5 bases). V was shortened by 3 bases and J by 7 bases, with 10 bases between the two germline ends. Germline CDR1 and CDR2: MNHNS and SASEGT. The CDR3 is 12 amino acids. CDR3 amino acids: CASSESREEQYF. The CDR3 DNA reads TGTGCCAGCAGTGAGTCCAGGGAAGAGCAGTACTTC.

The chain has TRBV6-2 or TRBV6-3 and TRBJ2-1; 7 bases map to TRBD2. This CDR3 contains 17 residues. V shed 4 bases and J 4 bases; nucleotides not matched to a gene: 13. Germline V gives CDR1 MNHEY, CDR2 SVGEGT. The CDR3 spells CASSSFASGRLYNEQFF. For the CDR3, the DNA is TGTGCCAGCAGTTCATTTGCTAGCGGACGGCTTTACAATGAGCAGTTCTTC.

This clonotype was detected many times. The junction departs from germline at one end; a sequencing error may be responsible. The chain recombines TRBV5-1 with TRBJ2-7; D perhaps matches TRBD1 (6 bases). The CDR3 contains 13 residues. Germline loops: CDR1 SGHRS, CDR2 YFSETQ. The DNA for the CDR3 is TGTGCCAGCAGTTCGGACAGTTCCTACGAGCAGTACTTC. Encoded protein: CASSSDSSYEQYF.

The DNA for the CDR3 is TGTGCCAGCAGCTCTCTAGGCCAGGGTCCCTATGAAAAACTGTTTTTT. Amino acids: CASSSLGQGPYEKLFF. This rearrangement joins TRBV7-6 to TRBJ1-4; D might be TRBD1 (5 bases). Germline V gene sequence: CDR1 SGHVS, CDR2 FNYEAQ. The CDR3 sequence is 16 residues long. Trimming pared 4 bases from V and 6 bases from J, leaving 18 bases between.

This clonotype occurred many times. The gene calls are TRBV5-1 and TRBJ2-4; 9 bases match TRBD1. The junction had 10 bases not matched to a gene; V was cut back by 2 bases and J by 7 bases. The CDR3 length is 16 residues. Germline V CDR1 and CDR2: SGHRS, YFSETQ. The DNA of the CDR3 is TGCGCCAGCAGCTTCGGGGGGACAGGGTATGAGAACATTCAGTACTTC. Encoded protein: CASSFGGTGYENIQYF.

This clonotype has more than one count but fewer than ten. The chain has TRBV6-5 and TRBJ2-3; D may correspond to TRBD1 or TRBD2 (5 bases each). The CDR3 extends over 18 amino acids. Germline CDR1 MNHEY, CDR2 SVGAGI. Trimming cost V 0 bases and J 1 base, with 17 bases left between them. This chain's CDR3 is CASSYSRGFLGGTDTQYF. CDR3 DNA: TGTGCCAGCAGTTACTCGAGGGGCTTTCTCGGAGGCACAGATACGCAGTATTTT.

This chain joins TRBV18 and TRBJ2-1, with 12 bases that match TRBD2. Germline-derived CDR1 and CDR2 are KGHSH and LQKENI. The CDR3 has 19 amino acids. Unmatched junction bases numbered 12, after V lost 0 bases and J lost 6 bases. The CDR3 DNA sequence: TGTGCCAGCTCACCACCGAACACGCTAGCGGGAGGGCCGGGCAATGAGCAGTTCTTC. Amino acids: CASSPPNTLAGGPGNEQFF. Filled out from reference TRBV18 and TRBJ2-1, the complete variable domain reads NAGVMQNPRHLVRRRGQEARLRCSPMKGHSHVYWYRQLPEEGLKFMVYLQKENIIDESGMPKERFSAEFPKEGPSILRIQQVVRGDSAAYFCASSPPNTLAGGPGNEQFFGPGTRLTVL.

CDR3 DNA sequence: TGTGCCAGCAGTCCCCGCCCGGGACTAGCGGGAGGCCCCGGGGGAGAGACCCAGTACTTC. This codes for CASSPRPGLAGGPGGETQYF. The V gene is TRBV28, the J gene TRBJ2-5, with 15 bases aligning to TRBD2. J was trimmed by 4 bases and V by 5 bases; bases with no gene match: 17. This CDR3 spans 20 amino acids. Germline V lookup: CDR1 MDHEN, CDR2 SYDVKM.

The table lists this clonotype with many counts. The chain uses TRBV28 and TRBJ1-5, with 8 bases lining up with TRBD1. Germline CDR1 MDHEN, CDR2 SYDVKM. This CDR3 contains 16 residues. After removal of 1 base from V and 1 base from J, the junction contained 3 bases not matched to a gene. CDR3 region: CASSLSYRGSNQPQHF. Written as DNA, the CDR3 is TGTGCCAGCAGTTTATCGTACAGGGGGAGCAATCAGCCCCAGCATTTT.

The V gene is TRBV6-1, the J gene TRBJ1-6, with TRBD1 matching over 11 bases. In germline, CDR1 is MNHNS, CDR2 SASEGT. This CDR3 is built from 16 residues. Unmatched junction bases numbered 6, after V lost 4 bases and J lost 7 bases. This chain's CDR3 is CASSGAGQGVNSPLHF. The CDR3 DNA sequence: TGTGCCAGCAGTGGAGCGGGACAGGGGGTCAATTCACCCCTCCACTTT.

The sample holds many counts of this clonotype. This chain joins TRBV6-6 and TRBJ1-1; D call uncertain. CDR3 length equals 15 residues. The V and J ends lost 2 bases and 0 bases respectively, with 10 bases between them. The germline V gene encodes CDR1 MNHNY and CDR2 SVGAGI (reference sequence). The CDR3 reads CASSYSTLLNTEAFF. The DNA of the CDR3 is TGTGCCAGCAGTTACAGTACGCTCTTGAACACTGAAGCTTTCTTT.

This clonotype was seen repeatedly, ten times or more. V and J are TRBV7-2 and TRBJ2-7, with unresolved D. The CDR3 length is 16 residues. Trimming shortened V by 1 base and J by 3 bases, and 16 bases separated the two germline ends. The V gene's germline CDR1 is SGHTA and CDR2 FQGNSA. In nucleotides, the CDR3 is TGTGCCAGCAGCTTAGAATGGACCTCAGGCGGCTACGAGCAGTACTTC. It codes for CASSLEWTSGGYEQYF.

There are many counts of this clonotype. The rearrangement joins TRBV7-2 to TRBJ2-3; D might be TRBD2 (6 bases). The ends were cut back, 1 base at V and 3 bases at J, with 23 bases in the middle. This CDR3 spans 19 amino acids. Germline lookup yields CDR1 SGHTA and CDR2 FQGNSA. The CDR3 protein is CASSLELSPGLGHTDTQYF. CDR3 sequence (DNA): TGTGCCAGCAGCTTAGAATTGTCCCCGGGACTCGGTCATACAGATACGCAGTATTTT.

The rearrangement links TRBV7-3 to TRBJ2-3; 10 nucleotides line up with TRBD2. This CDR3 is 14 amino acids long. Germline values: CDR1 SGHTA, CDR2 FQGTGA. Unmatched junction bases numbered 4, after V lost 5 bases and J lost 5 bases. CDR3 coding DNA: TGTGCCAGCAGCACCCGGACTAGCGGAGATACGCAGTATTTT. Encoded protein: CASSTRTSGDTQYF.

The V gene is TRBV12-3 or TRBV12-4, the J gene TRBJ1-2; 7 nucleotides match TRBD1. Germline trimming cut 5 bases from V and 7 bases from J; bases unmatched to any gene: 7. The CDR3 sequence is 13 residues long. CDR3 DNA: TGTGCCAGCAGTCCCGACAGGGACAGTGGCTACACCTTC. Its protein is CASSPDRDSGYTF.

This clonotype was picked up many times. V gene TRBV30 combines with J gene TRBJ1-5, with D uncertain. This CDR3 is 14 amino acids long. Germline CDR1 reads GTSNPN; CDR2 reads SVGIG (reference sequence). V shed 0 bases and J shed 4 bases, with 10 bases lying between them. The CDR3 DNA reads TGTGCCTGGAGTGTAGCGGACGATAATCAGCCCCAGCATTTT. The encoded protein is CAWSVADDNQPQHF.

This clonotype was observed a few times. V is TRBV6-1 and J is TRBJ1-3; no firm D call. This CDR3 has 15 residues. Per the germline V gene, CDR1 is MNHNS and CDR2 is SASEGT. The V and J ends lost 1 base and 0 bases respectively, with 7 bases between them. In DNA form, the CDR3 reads TGTGCCAGCAGTGAAGACCGAGGCTCTGGAAACACCATATATTTT. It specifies CASSEDRGSGNTIYF.